The 17 T cell receptor beta chains below come from one sample, sequenced in a study of T cells expressing NK-cell markers. One entry per CDR3 protein, without DNA, is what TCRdb gives after re-calling the 5' RACE reads. The sample table sets out under 600,000 distinct CDR3 sequences. Sequenced: blood T cells: a sorted CD56 or NKG2C T cell subset, CD4+ or CD8+ T cells, or bulk PBMC T cells (not recorded which). These receptors were taken from a woman between 45 and 60 years old in good health.

The V call is TRBV20-1, the J call TRBJ2-2. The CDR3 has 13 residues. The V gene's germline CDR1 is DFQATT and CDR2 SNEGSKA (reference sequence). CDR3 sequence reads: CSASRPNTGELFF.

V and J are TRBV12-3 or TRBV12-4 and TRBJ2-1; TCRdb designates TRBD2, a call that cannot be tested without DNA. This CDR3 has 17 amino acids. CDR3 sequence: CASSLTSGRVGYNEQFF.

The chain couples TRBV12-3 or TRBV12-4 to TRBJ2-3; TCRdb's D call of TRBD2 is untestable without DNA. There are 14 residues in the CDR3. The CDR3 spells CASRTSGRSDTQYF.

This sequence joins TRBV6-1 and TRBJ1-1. The CDR3 contains 12 residues. Germline V lookup: CDR1 MNHNS, CDR2 SASEGT. The CDR3 spells CASNLINTEAFF.

V and J are TRBV24-1 and TRBJ2-2. Germline V gene data show CDR1 as KGHDR and CDR2 as SFDVKD. This CDR3 has 13 residues. CDR3 amino acids: CATSDQRVGELFF.

The chain carries TRBV6-5 and TRBJ2-1; TCRdb designates TRBD1, a call that cannot be tested without DNA. Germline V CDR1 and CDR2: MNHEY, SVGAGI. The length of the CDR3 is 13 residues. CDR3: CASSFLSASWEFF.

The chain carries TRBV3-1 and TRBJ1-2; TCRdb selects TRBD1, and the lack of DNA leaves this call unchecked. The germline gives CDR1 LGHDT, CDR2 YNNKEL (reference sequence). This CDR3 comprises 17 residues. The CDR3 here is CASSHDAWGTDHYGYTF.

This chain joins TRBV6-5 and TRBJ2-4; with no DNA, the TCRdb D assignment of TRBD2 cannot be verified. CDR3 length equals 16 residues. The germline V gene has CDR1 MNHEY and CDR2 SVGAGI. CDR3 protein: CASSYSETISKNIQYF.

The chain employs TRBV20-1 and TRBJ2-3; lacking DNA, the TRBD1 call made by TCRdb goes unchecked. The germline CDR1 and CDR2 sequences are DFQATT and SNEGSKA (reference sequence). This CDR3 has 17 amino acids. The CDR3 protein is CSARDFWGAGSTDTQYF.

This chain uses TRBV5-1 with TRBJ2-5; TCRdb's D gene call, TRBD1, goes unchecked for lack of DNA. Germline assignment: CDR1 SGHRS and CDR2 YFSETQ. CDR3 length: 17 residues. The chain's CDR3 is CASSLGGQGTIQETQYF. Full variable domain (rest looked up from reference TRBV5-1 and TRBJ2-5): KAGVTQTPRYLIKTRGQQVTLSCSPISGHRSVSWYQQTPGQGLQFLFEYFSETQRNKGNFPGRFSGRQFSNSRSEMNVSTLELGDSALYLCASSLGGQGTIQETQYFGPGTRLLVL.

CDR3 residues: CASSEGQGRDIEQFF. The rearrangement uses TRBV5-1 and TRBJ2-1; TCRdb indicates TRBD1, and absent DNA this call remains unverified. Germline CDR1 reads SGHRS; CDR2 reads YFSETQ. CDR3 length: 15 residues.

This chain uses TRBV11-2 with TRBJ2-2; there is no DNA to check the TCRdb D call of TRBD1. The CDR3 loop spans 15 amino acids. Per germline, CDR1 SGHAT and CDR2 FQNNGV. CDR3 amino acids: CASSRTGQNTGELFF.

The J gene is TRBJ2-7, the V gene TRBV6-9; TCRdb gives TRBD2 as the D gene, but with no DNA this cannot be confirmed. The CDR3 totals 15 residues. The germline V gene has CDR1 MNHGY and CDR2 SVAAGI. This CDR3 is CASSSSSGTSYEQYF.

V usage is TRBV10-1 and J usage is TRBJ2-3; the TCRdb D gene call, TRBD2, has no DNA to confirm it. This CDR3 comprises 13 residues. From germline, CDR1 is WNHNN and CDR2 SYGVQD (reference sequence). CDR3: CAPRLAGADTQYF.

V gene TRBV2 combines with J gene TRBJ2-1; TCRdb outputs TRBD1, but without DNA this stays unchecked. The germline gives CDR1 SNHLY, CDR2 FYNNEI. This CDR3 region has 15 residues. CDR3 protein: CASSAGTVVVNEQFF.

The chain has TRBV9 and TRBJ2-1; no DNA is available, so the TRBD1 call from TCRdb remains unchecked. This CDR3 is 16 amino acids long. In germline, CDR1 is SGDLS, CDR2 YYNGEE. Here the CDR3 reads CASSVVSGRPVDEQFF.

V usage is TRBV29-1 and J usage is TRBJ2-4; the TCRdb call, TRBD2, lacks DNA for checking. Germline V lookup: CDR1 SQVTM, CDR2 ANQGSEA. There are 16 residues in the CDR3. This CDR3 reads CSVRAGGPRGKNIQYF.